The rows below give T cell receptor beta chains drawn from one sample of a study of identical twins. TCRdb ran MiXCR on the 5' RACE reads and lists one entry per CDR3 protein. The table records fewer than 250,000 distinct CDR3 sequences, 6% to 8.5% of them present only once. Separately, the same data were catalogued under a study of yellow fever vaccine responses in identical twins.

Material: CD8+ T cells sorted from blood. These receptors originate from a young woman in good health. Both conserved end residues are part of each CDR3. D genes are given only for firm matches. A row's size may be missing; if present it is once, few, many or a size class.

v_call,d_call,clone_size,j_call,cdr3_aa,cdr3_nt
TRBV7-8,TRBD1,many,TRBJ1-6,CASSLTLTDRDGSPLHF,TGTGCCAGCAGCTTAACATTAACGGACAGGGACGGTTCACCCCTCCACTTT
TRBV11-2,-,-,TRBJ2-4,CASSLAGLITGRNIQYF,TGTGCCAGCAGCCTCGCTGGGTTAATCACAGGGAGAAACATTCAGTACTTC
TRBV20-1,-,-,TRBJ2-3,CCAKLLDGGADTQYF,TGCTGTGCTAAACTATTGGACGGTGGGGCAGATACGCAGTATTTT
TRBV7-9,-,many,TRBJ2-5,CASRHGSAGKETQYF,TGTGCCAGCAGGCATGGCAGCGCGGGGAAGGAGACCCAGTACTTC
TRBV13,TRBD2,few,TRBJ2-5,CASSREETTQETQYF,TGTGCCAGCAGCCGGGAGGAGACTACCCAAGAGACCCAGTACTTC
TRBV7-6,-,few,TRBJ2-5,CASTNHGIETQYF,TGTGCCAGCACCAACCACGGGATAGAGACCCAGTACTTC
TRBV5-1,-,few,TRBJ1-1,CASRTSENTEAFF,TGCGCCAGCAGAACTTCTGAGAACACTGAAGCTTTCTTT
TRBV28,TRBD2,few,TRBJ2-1,CASSSPIVDSGKRFAEQFF,TGTGCCAGCAGTTCCCCCATTGTTGATAGCGGGAAGCGATTTGCTGAGCAGTTCTTC
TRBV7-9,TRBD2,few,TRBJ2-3,CASSADAGADTQYF,TGTGCCAGCAGCGCTGACGCGGGGGCAGATACGCAGTATTTT
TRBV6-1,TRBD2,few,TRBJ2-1,CASSPSPGRDEQFF,TGTGCCAGCAGCCCGTCCCCAGGGAGGGATGAGCAGTTCTTC
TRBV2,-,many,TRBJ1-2,CASRDSTGYGYTF,TGTGCCAGCAGGGACAGTACGGGCTATGGCTACACCTTC
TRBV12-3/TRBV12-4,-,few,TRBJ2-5,CASSFKVGQTQYF,TGTGCCAGCAGTTTTAAGGTCGGGCAGACCCAGTACTTC